Detailed here is one TCR beta chain. In this sample, this clonotype turned up a few times. No antigen is known for it. Per-base quality was not reported, and no clone a single base away is much larger than it. CDR1 and CDR2 are drawn from the germline V gene: SGHRS, YFSETQ. V gives up 5 bases and J gives up 5 bases, and the segment between their germline ends measures 11 bases. The CDR3 starts with the cysteine, ends with the phenylalanine, and has 12 residues. Only CDR3 DNA remains: 36 bases, in frame from the first base. This specimen belongs to a study of response to subunit inactivated influenza vaccine (dated by TCRdb to the late 2010s). With regard to the full study: Deep quantitative profiling of the T cell receptor repertoire was used in the study to follow responses to a trivalent subunit inactivated influenza vaccine.

The paper as a whole reports these results and caveats: It was suggested by the authors that each seasonal influenza vaccination may recruit only a limited number of new T cells.

Receptor libraries were prepared by RT-PCR. The sequencer was an Illumina HiSeq 2500. The public reads were reanalyzed by TCRdb: fastp trimming at Q25, MiXCR alignment, in-frame beta chains only. Under each unique CDR3 protein, matching rows form one entry showing the most common genes and DNA. The sample table holds roughly 500,000 distinct CDR3 sequences, of which 15% to 20% were seen once. The ten largest clones take up less than 4% of the sample. This TCR was recovered from a man aged 50 to 69 who received an inactivated influenza vaccine. Donor details come from another sample of the same person, matched by shared clones. Recombination connected TRBV5-1 to TRBJ2-7; TRBD2 is a possible D gene, resting on 6 matching bases. The sequencing used CD4+ T cells sorted from PBMCs, collected roughly 24 months after vaccination. The CDR3 here reads CASRSGLNEQYF. The base sequence is TGCGCCAGCAGATCAGGACTAAACGAGCAGTACTTC.